These 13 T cell receptor beta chains were all obtained from the same sample, sequenced in a study of cytomegalovirus exposure and HLA in healthy donors. PCR primers comprised 60 Vbeta and 13 Jbeta primers. Only in-frame clones appear in the TCRdb table, and some are missing; sequencing was by immunoSEQ multiplex PCR. The sample gives roughly 200,000 clones, 80% to 90% of which show up once; approximately 2.8% is in the top ten. Material: PBMCs. These receptors came from a young man in good health and CMV-seronegative.

The genes are TRBV4-3 and TRBJ2-3, with a tentative D call TRBD2 (6 bases). Looked up from germline, CDR1 is LGHNA and CDR2 is YSLEER. CDR3 length: 14 residues. V dropped 1 base and J dropped 4 bases, with 9 bases sitting between them. CDR3 sequence (DNA): TGCGCCAGCAGCCAAGGCTCGGGGGCAGATACGCAGTATTTT. As protein: CASSQGSGADTQYF.

The chain joins TRBV7-8 to TRBJ2-4; TRBD2 is a possible D gene (6 bases). The germline gives CDR1 SGHVS, CDR2 FQNEAQ. The CDR3 length is 19 residues. Trimming cost V 1 base and J 0 bases, with 19 bases left between them. The CDR3 sequence is CASSLGGWDGGIAKNIQYF. CDR3 bases: TGTGCCAGCAGCTTAGGAGGGTGGGACGGGGGAATAGCCAAAAACATTCAGTACTTC. Together with reference TRBV7-8 and TRBJ2-4, the CDR3 gives the full variable domain: GAGVSQSPRYKVAKRGQDVALRCDPISGHVSLFWYQQALGQGPEFLTYFQNEAQLDKSGLPSDRFFAERPEGSVSTLKIQRTQQEDSAVYLCASSLGGWDGGIAKNIQYFGAGTRLSVL.

The V and J genes are TRBV13 and TRBJ2-7; D uncertain. This CDR3 spans 15 amino acids. Germline loops: CDR1 PRHDT, CDR2 FYEKMQ (reference sequence). Trimming pared 5 bases from V and 1 base from J, leaving 15 bases between. DNA of the CDR3: TGTGCCAGCAGCCCCCCAAACTACGTTTCCTACGAGCAGTACTTC. Encoded protein: CASSPPNYVSYEQYF.

J is TRBJ2-5 and V is TRBV29-1; 9 nucleotides agree with TRBD1. Germline V CDR1 and CDR2: SQVTM, ANQGSEA. The CDR3 spans 13 residues. The J segment lost 4 bases and the V segment lost 8 bases, leaving 8 bases of the junction unmatched. CDR3 loop: CSTHRGLGETQYF. As DNA, the CDR3 is TGCAGCACGCACAGGGGGCTGGGAGAGACCCAGTACTTC.

This clone was seen only once. This rearrangement joins TRBV7-9 to TRBJ1-2; 8 bases fit TRBD1. Germline loops: CDR1 SEHNR, CDR2 FQNEAQ (reference sequence). Germline trimming cut 3 bases from V and 6 bases from J; bases unmatched to any gene: 6. The CDR3 sequence is 14 residues long. DNA of the CDR3: TGTGCCAGCAGCTTTGTGACAGGGGCTGATGGCTACACCTTC. Amino acid sequence: CASSFVTGADGYTF. Full variable domain (rest looked up from reference TRBV7-9 and TRBJ1-2): DTGVSQNPRHKITKRGQNVTFRCDPISEHNRLYWYRQTLGQGPEFLTYFQNEAQLEKSRLLSDRFSAERPKGSFSTLEIQRTEQGDSAMYLCASSFVTGADGYTFGSGTRLTVV.

There are a few counts of this clone. The CDR3 DNA is TGTGCCACCAGCAGAGCCGGGACATGGGGCCACGAGCAGTACTTC. Translation gives CATSRAGTWGHEQYF. The chain recombines TRBV15 with TRBJ2-7; perhaps TRBD1 as D (6 bases). This CDR3 contains 15 residues. V lost 1 base, J lost 5 bases, and 15 bases lay in between. Germline V gene sequence: CDR1 LNHNV, CDR2 YYDKDF (reference sequence).

The V gene is TRBV6-5, the J gene TRBJ1-5, with 8 bases fitting TRBD1. With V trimmed by 6 bases and J by 7 bases, 8 bases remained unmatched. CDR1 and CDR2 from the germline V gene are MNHEY and SVGAGI. This CDR3 is 14 amino acids long. CDR3 sequence reads: CASRPPGQGQPQHF. CDR3 in DNA: TGTGCCAGCAGACCTCCCGGACAGGGCCAGCCCCAGCATTTT.

The chain has TRBV5-4 and TRBJ2-1, with D maybe TRBD2 (7 bases). The germline V and J ends were trimmed by 0 bases and 4 bases, with 11 bases remaining between them. There are 15 residues in the CDR3. Germline V gives CDR1 SGHNT, CDR2 YYREEE (reference sequence). The CDR3 here is CASSLVRGAYNEQFF. CDR3 bases: TGTGCCAGCAGCTTGGTACGGGGGGCTTACAATGAGCAGTTCTTC.

This rearrangement joins TRBV5-1 to TRBJ1-2; 7 positions match TRBD1. CDR3 size: 16 residues. J lost 6 bases, V lost 3 bases, and 14 bases had no gene match. Looked up from germline, CDR1 is SGHRS and CDR2 is YFSETQ. The chain's CDR3 is CASSSGGQRLRDGYTF. The CDR3 nucleotides read TGCGCCAGCAGCTCCGGGGGACAGCGGTTGCGGGATGGCTACACCTTC.

The gene calls are TRBV10-1 and TRBJ1-6; D remains unclear. Between the trimmed V and J ends, which lost 5 bases and 7 bases, there was a span of 9 bases. The CDR3 loop spans 13 amino acids. Germline loops: CDR1 WNHNN, CDR2 SYGVQD (reference sequence). DNA of the CDR3: TGCGCCAGCAGTCCGGAGGGAAATTCACCCCTCCACTTT. Its translation: CASSPEGNSPLHF.

The chain uses TRBV7-2 and TRBJ1-6, with TRBD1 matching over 10 bases. The V gene end was trimmed by 3 bases and the J gene end by 9 bases; junction bases not matched to a gene: 5. CDR3 length: 15 residues. The germline gives CDR1 SGHTA, CDR2 FQGNSA. The CDR3 reads CASSFRQGAGSPLHF. CDR3 DNA: TGTGCCAGCAGCTTCCGACAGGGGGCCGGTTCACCCCTCCACTTT.

The V gene is TRBV19, the J gene TRBJ1-2, with D possibly matching TRBD1 (5 bases). Germline V gene lookup returns CDR1 LNHDA and CDR2 SQIVND (reference sequence). The germline V and J ends were trimmed by 4 bases and 4 bases, with 16 bases remaining between them. The CDR3 consists of 15 residues. CDR3 DNA: TGTGCCAGTAGTACACCAACCCGACAGACCTATGGCTACACCTTC. Its translation: CASSTPTRQTYGYTF.

The genes are TRBV6-6 and TRBJ2-7, with D perhaps matching TRBD2 (6 bases). This CDR3 region has 12 residues. The germline CDR1 and CDR2 sequences are MNHNY and SVGAGI (reference sequence). The V and J ends lost 8 bases and 4 bases respectively, with 12 bases between them. CDR3: CASGRDSYEQYF. CDR3 nucleotide sequence: TGTGCCAGCGGAAGGGACTCTTACGAGCAGTACTTC.